Listed below are T cell receptor beta chains from one sample, sequenced in a study of blood T cell repertoires in COVID-19. Profiled with immunoSEQ multiplex PCR; TCRdb holds only in-frame clones, not every one. Of about 45,000 clones listed, about nine tenths are singletons. Sequencing input: peripheral blood. The receptors stem from a woman older than 75 in a cohort sampled during active or convalescent COVID-19. The CDR3 runs from the conserved cysteine through the conserved F or W. A D gene is named only where the DNA matches it firmly. Expanded clones are given a class, and other clones once, few, many or no size at all.

>.|TRBJ1-6|once|TRBV9
TGTGCCAGCAGCGTAGGAGGGAGGGGTTCACCCCTCCACTTT
CASSVGGRGSPLHF
>TRBD1|TRBJ1-5|.|TRBV7-2
TGTGCCAGCAGCACACGCGGGACAGGGCCCGGCAATCAGCCCCAGCATTTT
CASSTRGTGPGNQPQHF
>.|TRBJ1-5|.|TRBV7-8
TGTGCCAGCAGCTTAGGATTAGATCAGCCCCAGCATTTT
CASSLGLDQPQHF
>.|TRBJ1-1|.|TRBV7-2
TGTGCCAGCAGCTTACAGCGGGACACTGAAGCTTTCTTT
CASSLQRDTEAFF
>.|TRBJ1-3|few|TRBV27
TGTGCCAGCAGTTTATCGGTAGGGGTTGGAAACACCATATATTTT
CASSLSVGVGNTIYF
>.|TRBJ2-7|.|TRBV9
TGTGCCAGCAGCGTAGGCGTAATCTCCTACGAGCAGTACTTC
CASSVGVISYEQYF
>TRBD2|TRBJ2-5|.|TRBV5-5
TGTGCCAGCAGCTTGTCGGGACTAGCGGGGGGGCCGCAGACCCAGTACTTC
CASSLSGLAGGPQTQYF
>.|TRBJ1-2|.|TRBV4-1
TGCGCCAGCAGCCAAGACAGGGTAGGTGGCTACACCTTC
CASSQDRVGGYTF
>TRBD1|TRBJ1-2|.|TRBV15
TGTGCCACCAGCAGACCCCGAGACAGGGGAAGGGATGGCTACACCTTC
CATSRPRDRGRDGYTF
>TRBD2|TRBJ2-3|.|TRBV10-3
TGTGCCGCCGAAGGGACTAGGGCAGATACGCAGTATTTT
CAAEGTRADTQYF
>.|TRBJ2-1|.|TRBV6-2/TRBV6-3
TGTGCCAGCAGTTATAGTCACAATGAGCAGTTCTTC
CASSYSHNEQFF
>.|TRBJ1-1|.|TRBV10-3
TGTGCCATCAGTGAACAGGGACCTAACACTGAAGCTTTCTTT
CAISEQGPNTEAFF
>TRBD1|TRBJ1-6|.|TRBV10-3
TGTGCCATCAAGGTGGGGGACAGCTCCTATAATTCACCCCTCCACTTT
CAIKVGDSSYNSPLHF
>TRBD2|TRBJ2-3|once|TRBV10-2
TGCGCCGCGGGACTACGGGACCCAGATACGCAGTATTTT
CAAGLRDPDTQYF
>.|TRBJ2-3|.|TRBV7-8
TGTGCCAGCAGCTTAGTGGGGCGGGGTTTGCCAGATACGCAGTATTTT
CASSLVGRGLPDTQYF
>TRBD1|TRBJ2-7|.|TRBV27
TGTGCCAGCAGGAACCGGGACAGAGGACCCCACGAGCAGTACTTC
CASRNRDRGPHEQYF
>.|TRBJ2-2|.|TRBV5-1
TGCGCCAGCAGCCCGGGGACTGCGAACACCGGGGAGCTGTTTTTT
CASSPGTANTGELFF
>TRBD1|TRBJ1-1|once|TRBV2
TGTGCCAGCATGGGGGACAGGGACACTGAAGCTTTCTTT
CASMGDRDTEAFF
>TRBD1|TRBJ1-2|.|TRBV19
TGTGCCAGTCGCGAGTCCGGGACAGGGGAAATCTATGGCTACACCTTC
CASRESGTGEIYGYTF
>TRBD2|TRBJ2-1|.|TRBV6-2/TRBV6-3
TGTGCCAGCAGTTCGCTGACTAGCGGGAGGCATGAGCAGTTCTTC
CASSSLTSGRHEQFF
>TRBD1|TRBJ1-1|.|TRBV7-3
TGTGCCAGCAGCCGGACAGGGGGCATCACTGAAGCTTTCTTT
CASSRTGGITEAFF
>TRBD1|TRBJ1-1|.|TRBV6-5
TGTGCCAGCACATTCCAGGGGGCAGGGGCTGAAGCTTTCTTT
CASTFQGAGAEAFF
>.|TRBJ2-5|once|TRBV5-1
TGCGCCAGCAGCTTGGGACAGACCTCTGAGACCCAGTACTTC
CASSLGQTSETQYF
>.|TRBJ2-2|few|TRBV6-2/TRBV6-3
TGTGCCAGCAGCCGAAGCTGGAACACCGGGGAGCTGTTTTTT
CASSRSWNTGELFF
>TRBD2|TRBJ2-7|many|TRBV27
TGTGCCAGCAGTTTGAGTAGCGGGGTGACCTACGAGCAGTACTTC
CASSLSSGVTYEQYF
>TRBD2|TRBJ2-7|.|TRBV19
TGTGCCAGTAGTCCGGGAGGGGCCTACGAGCAGTACTTC
CASSPGGAYEQYF
>.|TRBJ2-5|.|TRBV15
TGTGCCACCAGCAGAGGCCTAGAGGAGACCCAGTACTTC
CATSRGLEETQYF
>.|TRBJ1-2|.|TRBV7-8
TGTGCCAGCAGCAACGACGGACTCACTAACTATGGCTACACCTTC
CASSNDGLTNYGYTF
>TRBD2|TRBJ2-2|.|TRBV3-1/TRBV3-2
TGTGCCAGCAGCCGATCTAGCGGGAAGGGCGGGGAGCTGTTTTTT
CASSRSSGKGGELFF
>TRBD1|TRBJ1-5|.|TRBV5-1
TGCGCCAGCAGCCCCGGGACAGGGGACAATCAGCCCCAGCATTTT
CASSPGTGDNQPQHF
>.|TRBJ2-3|.|TRBV5-1
TGCGCCAGCAGCTTTCGCACAGCCAAGACAGATACGCAGTATTTT
CASSFRTAKTDTQYF
>.|TRBJ1-4|.|TRBV30
TGTGCCTGGAGATGGGGAGACATGGCTGAGGAAAAACTGTTTTTT
CAWRWGDMAEEKLFF
>.|TRBJ1-1|.|TRBV7-8
TGTGCCAGCAGCTTCGACAGAGAAGCTTTCTTT
CASSFDREAFF
>.|TRBJ1-6|.|TRBV3-1/TRBV3-2
TGTGCCAGCAGCCAAGATGGGGGCAGGGGTTCACCCCTCCACTTT
CASSQDGGRGSPLHF
>.|TRBJ2-5|.|TRBV30
TGTGCCTGGAGTGTCGGTGGGATAGCGAAGACCCAGTACTTC
CAWSVGGIAKTQYF
>.|TRBJ1-2|.|TRBV30
TGTGCCTGGAGTGTAGGGAGGGGCTATGGCTACACCTTC
CAWSVGRGYGYTF
>.|TRBJ1-6|.|TRBV27
TGTGCCAGCAGTTTAACAGGCACTTCACCCCTCCACTTT
CASSLTGTSPLHF
>TRBD1|TRBJ1-1|.|TRBV5-1
TGCGCCAGCGCTATCCAGGGGGGCACTGAAGCTTTCTTT
CASAIQGGTEAFF
>.|TRBJ2-3|.|TRBV11-2
TGTGCCAGCAGCCCCTTCGGACAGATTAGCACAGATACGCAGTATTTT
CASSPFGQISTDTQYF
>.|TRBJ1-2|.|TRBV18
TGTGCCAGCTCACGCAGGGAAGATGGCTACACCTTC
CASSRREDGYTF
>.|TRBJ1-2|.|TRBV11-2
TGTGCCAGCAGGGGTGGGGGCAGCTATGGCTACACCTTC
CASRGGGSYGYTF
>.|TRBJ2-2|once|TRBV30
TGTGCCTGGAGACCTGTGGGGGCCACCGGGGAGCTGTTTTTT
CAWRPVGATGELFF
>.|TRBJ2-7|.|TRBV6-5
TGTGCCAGCAGTTACTCACCGAGGACATCCGACTGGCAGTACTTC
CASSYSPRTSDWQYF
>TRBD1|TRBJ2-1|.|TRBV11-3
TGTGCCAGCAGCTCCGGGACAGGGTTGGAGGGGAATGAGCAGTTCTTC
CASSSGTGLEGNEQFF
>TRBD1|TRBJ2-5|.|TRBV3-1/TRBV3-2
TGTGCCAGCAGCTCCGCGACAGGGACGTTAAGAGAGACCCAGTACTTC
CASSSATGTLRETQYF
>TRBD2|TRBJ2-5|.|TRBV6-5
TGTGCCAGCAGGCAGCGGGAGGGAGAGACCCAGTACTTC
CASRQREGETQYF
>.|TRBJ2-1|.|TRBV10-3
TGTGCCATCAAACCTAGCGAGGCCGCCTACAATGAGCAGTTCTTC
CAIKPSEAAYNEQFF
>.|TRBJ2-3|.|TRBV2
TGTGCCAGCTGGGCTCCCTCTAGCACAGATACGCAGTATTTT
CASWAPSSTDTQYF
>TRBD1|TRBJ2-3|.|TRBV18
TGTGCCAGCTCACCACCCGGGACAGGGTCCTCGGATACGCAGTATTTT
CASSPPGTGSSDTQYF
>.|TRBJ1-2|.|TRBV5-4
TGTGCCAGCAGCTTCTATGGGGGGTTGGGCTACACCTTC
CASSFYGGLGYTF